What follows is one TCR beta chain and its context. Antigen unknown. The data were obtained in a study of OX40 agonist ivuxolimab in advanced cancers. In the study overall: Recorded diagnoses for dose-escalation patients were hepatocellular carcinoma, melanoma, renal cell or head and neck cancer. Partial responses were achieved by three patients, one with hepatocellular carcinoma and two with cutaneous melanoma.

The method was immunoSEQ multiplex PCR; TCRdb's version includes in-frame clones alone and lacks a portion of them. The data contain over 60,000 clones, around 91% of them singletons. Overall study results and limits: Antigen specificity of clonally expanded peripheral T cells was not established. Both CD4+ and CD8+ T cell populations in blood had undergone clonal expansion by week 6 at 0.1 to 3.0 mg/kg.

Germline CDR1 is MNHEY and CDR2 is SMNVEV (reference sequence). Trimming removed 5 bases from V and 4 bases from J, with 15 bases in between. This CDR3 contains 15 residues. This TCR was recovered from an adult with an advanced solid tumor such as melanoma, head and neck, liver or kidney cancer. Material: CD4+ or CD8+ T cells sorted from blood, obtained in a trial of the OX40 agonist ivuxolimab. This sequence joins TRBV27 and TRBJ2-1; D is tentatively TRBD1 or TRBD2 (6 bases each). CDR3 coding DNA: TGTGCCAGCAGTCCTCAAGGGGGGCGTTACAATGAGCAGTTCTTC. It specifies CASSPQGGRYNEQFF.